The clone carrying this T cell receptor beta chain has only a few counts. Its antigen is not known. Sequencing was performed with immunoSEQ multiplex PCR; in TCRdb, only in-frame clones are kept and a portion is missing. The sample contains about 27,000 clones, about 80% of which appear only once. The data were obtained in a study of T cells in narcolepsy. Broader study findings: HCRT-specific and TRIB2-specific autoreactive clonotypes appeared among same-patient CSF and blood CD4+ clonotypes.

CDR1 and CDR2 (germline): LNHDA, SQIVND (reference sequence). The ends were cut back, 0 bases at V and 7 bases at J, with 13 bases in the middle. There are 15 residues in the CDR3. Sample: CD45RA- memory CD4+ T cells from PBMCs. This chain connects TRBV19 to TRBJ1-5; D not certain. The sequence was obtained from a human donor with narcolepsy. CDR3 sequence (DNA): TGTGCCAGTAGTATAGATCGACCTGGGAAGCAGCCCCAGCATTTT. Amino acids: CASSIDRPGKQPQHF.